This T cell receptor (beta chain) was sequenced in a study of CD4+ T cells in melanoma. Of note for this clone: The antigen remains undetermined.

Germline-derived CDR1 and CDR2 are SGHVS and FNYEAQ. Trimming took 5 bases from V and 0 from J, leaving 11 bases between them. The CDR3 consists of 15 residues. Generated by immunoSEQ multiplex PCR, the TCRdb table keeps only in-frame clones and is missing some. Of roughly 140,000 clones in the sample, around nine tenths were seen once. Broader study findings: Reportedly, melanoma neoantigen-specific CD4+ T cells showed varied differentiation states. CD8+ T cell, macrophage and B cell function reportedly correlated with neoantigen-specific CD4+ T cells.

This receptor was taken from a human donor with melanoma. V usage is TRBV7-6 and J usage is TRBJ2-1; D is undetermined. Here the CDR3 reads CASSEQISSYNEQFF. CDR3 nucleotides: TGTGCCAGCAGCGAACAAATAAGCTCCTACAATGAGCAGTTCTTC.